This T cell receptor beta chain was documented in a study of T cell responses to AZD1222 COVID-19 vaccine. About this clone itself: Its specificity is not known.

Germline CDR1 SGHNT, CDR2 YYREEE (reference sequence). Trimming cost V 2 bases and J 2 bases, with 10 bases left between them. The CDR3 has 14 amino acids. Here immunoSEQ multiplex PCR was the method, and the copy in TCRdb shows in-frame clones only, minus some. The data contain roughly 140,000 clones, 93% of them singletons. Whole-study results and caveats: Unmutated variant regions are reportedly the target of nearly half of TCRs that are spike-specific. Baseline serology detected seropositivity in only six or seven AZD1222 recipients. Spike-specific TCR breadth and depth went up after people got two AZD1222 doses.

The sequence derives from an adult in good health. The sequencing here drew on peripheral blood, taken on day 0 of AZD1222 vaccination. This rearrangement joins TRBV5-4 to TRBJ2-5; a weak D match, TRBD2 (6 bases). CDR3 coding DNA: TGTGCCAGCAGCTTCCGCGCGGGGCAAGAGACCCAGTACTTC. Protein product: CASSFRAGQETQYF. Based on the CDR3 plus reference TRBV5-4 and TRBJ2-5, the full variable domain is ETGVTQSPTHLIKTRGQQVTLRCSSQSGHNTVSWYQQALGQGPQFIFQYYREEENGRGNFPPRFSGLQFPNYSSELNVNALELDDSALYLCASSFRAGQETQYFGPGTRLLVL.